This passage covers 11 T cell receptor beta chains from one sample sequenced in a study of CD8+CD57+ T cells in acquired aplastic anemia. Genomic DNA provided the template from which TCR beta VDJ and CDR3 profiles were obtained. One entry per CDR3 protein results from TCRdb running MiXCR on the reads. The table lists around 170,000 distinct CDR3 sequences, 46% of them singletons, with about 2.9% in the top ten. Sequencing was carried out using sorted CD4+, CD8+, or CD8+CD57+ T cells (not recorded which) from PBMCs. The receptor set was obtained from a human donor in good health.

V gene TRBV29-1 combines with J gene TRBJ1-2; the D gene is possibly TRBD1 (6 bases). Germline V gene sequence: CDR1 SQVTM, CDR2 ANQGSEA. V was pared by 5 bases and J by 14 bases, with 21 bases between. The CDR3 has 12 residues. CDR3 bases: TGCAGCGTTACGACCGGGACAACCATGGAGACCTTC. Its translation is CSVTTGTTMETF. Based on the CDR3 plus reference TRBV29-1 and TRBJ1-2, the full variable domain is SAVISQKPSRDICQRGTSLTIQCQVDSQVTMMFWYRQQPGQSLTLIATANQGSEATYESGFVIDKFPISRPNLTFSTLTVSNMSPEDSSIYLCSVTTGTTMETFGSGTRLTVV.

This clonotype was observed a few times. The rearrangement joins TRBV2 to TRBJ1-1; 9 bases are a match to TRBD1. This CDR3 contains 13 residues. With V trimmed by 6 bases and J by 8 bases, 7 bases remained unmatched. Germline-derived CDR1 and CDR2 are SNHLY and FYNNEI. The CDR3 sequence is CASSADRGREAFF. In nucleotides, the CDR3 is TGTGCCAGCAGCGCGGACAGGGGCAGGGAAGCTTTCTTT. Looking up the rest from reference TRBV2 and TRBJ1-1 gives the full variable domain: EPEVTQTPSHQVTQMGQEVILRCVPISNHLYFYWYRQILGQKVEFLVSFYNNEISEKSEIFDDQFSVERPDGSNFTLKIRSTKLEDSAMYFCASSADRGREAFFGQGTRLTVV.

This clonotype has a count of ten or more. The J gene is TRBJ2-2, the V gene TRBV10-3; 13 bases fit TRBD2. The V and J ends lost 3 bases and 3 bases, in that order; junction bases with no gene match: 7. The CDR3 has 18 residues. CDR1 and CDR2 (germline): ENHRY, SYGVKD. CDR3 nucleotide sequence: TGTGCCATCAGTGATCTACTAGCGGGAGGGCGGGACACCGGGGAGCTGTTTTTT. It specifies CAISDLLAGGRDTGELFF.

The chain combines TRBV25-1 with TRBJ1-2, with TRBD1 as a possible D gene (5 bases). This CDR3 has 14 residues. CDR1 and CDR2 from the germline V gene are MGHDK and SYGVNS. V lost 0 bases and J lost 8, with 13 bases in between. DNA for the CDR3: TGTGCCAGCAGTGAATATAAAGTCCGGGACGGCTACACCTTC. Translating gives CASSEYKVRDGYTF.

This chain links TRBV5-1 with TRBJ1-1; no clear D gene. Germline assignment: CDR1 SGHRS and CDR2 YFSETQ. V lost 2 bases, J lost 4 bases, and 12 bases lay in between. The CDR3 covers 14 residues. CDR3 in DNA: TGCGCCAGCAGCTTTGACGGCGGGTTCACTGAAGCTTTCTTT. Its translation is CASSFDGGFTEAFF.

The DNA for the CDR3 is TGCAGTGCTCTGAACACAGGGCTCGGCGCTGAAGCTTTCTTT. Protein product: CSALNTGLGAEAFF. This chain uses TRBV20-1 with TRBJ1-1; D might be TRBD1 (6 bases). V was cut by 5 bases and J by 6 bases, with 19 bases left in between. This CDR3 is built from 14 residues. Germline V gene sequence: CDR1 DFQATT, CDR2 SNEGSKA (reference sequence).

The chain couples TRBV7-3 to TRBJ2-5; the match to TRBD2 covers 12 bases. The CDR3 has 16 amino acids. V shed 1 base, J shed 5 bases, and the junction held 5 bases outside the gene matches. Germline CDR1 is SGHTA and CDR2 is FQGTGA. The CDR3 loop reads CASSLNLGTSGETQYF. CDR3 DNA: TGTGCCAGCAGCTTAAACCTCGGGACTAGCGGGGAGACCCAGTACTTC.

Concerning this clonotype itself: Being one base from a much bigger clone, this may be a read error. This chain connects TRBV4-2 to TRBJ2-1; 8 bases map to TRBD2. The germline CDR1 and CDR2 sequences are LGHNA and YNFKEQ. CDR3 size: 15 residues. The CDR3 protein is CASSRTSGIYNEQLF. CDR3 bases: TGTGCCAGCAGCCGAACTAGCGGAATATACAATGAGCAGCTCTTC.

The sample holds many counts of this clonotype. The V gene is TRBV10-3, the J gene TRBJ2-1; D gene ambiguous. The CDR3 covers 13 residues. V lost 5 bases and J 4 bases, leaving 9 bases between the germline ends. Per the germline V gene, CDR1 is ENHRY and CDR2 is SYGVKD. The CDR3 region is CAISPPPYNEQFF. The CDR3 DNA is TGTGCCATCAGTCCGCCCCCTTACAATGAGCAGTTCTTC.

This chain links TRBV10-2 with TRBJ2-1, with TRBD1 identical over 9 bases. V shed 8 bases, J shed 8 bases, and the junction held 13 bases outside the gene matches. The V gene's germline CDR1 is WSHSY and CDR2 SAAADI. The CDR3 totals 15 residues. The DNA for the CDR3 is TGCGCCAGCGAAGAGATCGGGGACAGGGCGGATGAGCAGTTCTTC. It encodes CASEEIGDRADEQFF.

This chain uses TRBV2 with TRBJ2-7; tentative D call: TRBD1 (7 bases). This CDR3 region has 15 residues. Germline values: CDR1 SNHLY, CDR2 FYNNEI. The V and J ends lost 6 bases and 0 bases respectively, with 15 bases between them. CDR3: CASSLGGTVSYEQYF. DNA of the CDR3: TGTGCCAGCAGCTTGGGCGGGACAGTCTCCTACGAGCAGTACTTC.